The next 27 T cell receptor beta chains were all read from a single sample in a study of cytomegalovirus exposure and HLA in healthy donors. TCRdb keeps only in-frame clones here, not all; method: immunoSEQ multiplex PCR. The sample records about 130,000 clones, 85% to 90% being singletons. The sequenced sample consisted of PBMCs. These receptors all come from a man between 25 and 39 years old in good health and CMV-seronegative.

CDR3: CASSYGQGGSICQPQHF. CDR3 nucleotide sequence: TGTGCCAGCAGTTATGGACAGGGGGGGAGCATATGTCAGCCCCAGCATTTT. The V gene is TRBV6-8, the J gene TRBJ1-5; 10 nucleotides align to TRBD1. The CDR3 extends over 17 amino acids. V lost 3 bases, J lost 6 bases, and 11 bases stayed unmatched. Germline values: CDR1 MNHGY, CDR2 SAAAGT.

This sequence joins TRBV11-2 and TRBJ1-4; perhaps TRBD1 as D (5 bases). V shed 0 bases and J shed 10 bases, with 18 bases lying between them. The germline V gene has CDR1 SGHAT and CDR2 FQNNGV. CDR3 length: 16 amino acids. The CDR3 region has the DNA TGTGCCAGCAGCTTAGAGTACGGGGGGGGTGGTGGAAAACTGTTTTTT. The encoded protein is CASSLEYGGGGGKLFF. Full variable domain (remainder filled in from reference TRBV11-2 and TRBJ1-4): EAGVAQSPRYKIIEKRQSVAFWCNPISGHATLYWYQQILGQGPKLLIQFQNNGVVDDSQLPKDRFSAERLKGVDSTLKIQPAKLEDSAVYLCASSLEYGGGGGKLFFGSGTQLSVL.

CDR3: CAISRLEAPTEAFF. CDR3 sequence (DNA): TGTGCCATCAGCCGCCTGGAGGCCCCCACTGAAGCTTTCTTT. The V and J genes are TRBV10-3 and TRBJ1-1; D gene unclear. The V end lost 6 bases, the J end lost 4 bases, and 15 bases lay between the germline ends. The CDR3 has 14 residues. Germline CDR1 and CDR2: ENHRY and SYGVKD.

V is TRBV6-1 and J is TRBJ1-6, with D hard to call. V lost 0 bases, J lost 6 bases, and 9 bases lay in between. The germline V gene has CDR1 MNHNS and CDR2 SASEGT. The CDR3 length is 15 residues. In DNA, the CDR3 is TGTGCCAGCAGTGAAGCCTGGGCCAGTAATTCACCCCTCCACTTT. Its protein is CASSEAWASNSPLHF.

Relative to its sample, this clone is medium-sized. V usage is TRBV4-2 and J usage is TRBJ2-1; 11 bases agree with TRBD2. The V gene end was trimmed by 0 bases and the J gene end by 4 bases; junction bases not matched to a gene: 5. The CDR3 totals 17 residues. Germline CDR1 is LGHNA and CDR2 is YNFKEQ. The CDR3 DNA is TGTGCCAGCAGCCAAGATGGGCCTAGCGGGGGGTACAATGAGCAGTTCTTC. This gives the protein CASSQDGPSGGYNEQFF.

The V gene is TRBV5-1, the J gene TRBJ1-6; D not resolved. Germline CDR1 and CDR2: SGHRS and YFSETQ. There are 16 residues in the CDR3. V was shortened by 0 bases and J by 4 bases, with 11 bases between the two germline ends. For the CDR3, the DNA is TGCGCCAGCAGCTTGGTGGTGGGCGAGTATAATTCACCCCTCCACTTT. Translated, it gives CASSLVVGEYNSPLHF.

The chain joins TRBV9 to TRBJ1-5; a possible D gene is TRBD1 (6 bases). CDR3 length equals 14 residues. Germline-derived CDR1 and CDR2 are SGDLS and YYNGEE. V was trimmed by 3 bases and J by 1 base, leaving 8 bases between them. In DNA form, the CDR3 reads TGTGCCAGCAGCGAAGGACAGAGCAATCAGCCCCAGCATTTT. It is translated as CASSEGQSNQPQHF. Combining the CDR3 with reference TRBV9 and TRBJ1-5 gives the whole variable domain DSGVTQTPKHLITATGQRVTLRCSPRSGDLSVYWYQQSLDQGLQFLIQYYNGEERAKGNILERFSAQQFPDLHSELNLSSLELGDSALYFCASSEGQSNQPQHFGDGTRLSIL.

The gene calls are TRBV7-8 and TRBJ1-4, with D uncertain. The CDR3 totals 15 residues. The ends were cut back, 5 bases at V and 8 bases at J, with 18 bases in the middle. Germline lookup yields CDR1 SGHVS and CDR2 FQNEAQ. The DNA of the CDR3 is TGTGCCAGCAGCGCCTTATTGAGGCGAGAGGAAAAACTGTTTTTT. Its protein product is CASSALLRREEKLFF.

The chain recombines TRBV5-6 with TRBJ1-5, with 7 bases aligning to TRBD1. Germline V gives CDR1 SGHDT, CDR2 YYEEEE. This CDR3 has 13 amino acids. Losses at the gene ends were 3 bases for V and 6 bases for J; bases not matched to a gene: 3. The CDR3 protein is CASSSTGVQPQHF. The CDR3 region has the DNA TGTGCCAGCAGCTCTACAGGGGTTCAGCCCCAGCATTTT.

The chain couples TRBV18 to TRBJ1-6; a weak D match, TRBD1 (6 bases). The CDR3 runs 16 residues. Trimming took 2 bases from V and 10 from J, leaving 18 bases between them. From germline, CDR1 is KGHSH and CDR2 LQKENI. The CDR3 region has the DNA TGTGCCAGCTCACCAATTGGTATACAGGGATACTCACCCCTCCACTTT. It is translated as CASSPIGIQGYSPLHF.

V gene TRBV9 combines with J gene TRBJ1-3, with 8 bases that match TRBD1. J lost 2 bases, V lost 1 base, and 11 bases had no gene match. Germline-derived CDR1 and CDR2 are SGDLS and YYNGEE. The CDR3 loop spans 18 amino acids. CDR3 loop: CASSVFARPGGTGNTIYF. The CDR3, as DNA: TGTGCCAGCAGCGTATTTGCCAGGCCAGGGGGCACTGGAAACACCATATATTTT.

The gene calls are TRBV21-1 and TRBJ2-3; no DNA check was done on the table's D call, TRBD1. TRBV21-1 is designated a pseudogene. CDR3 length: 14 residues. The CDR3 here is CASSRTDFTDTQYF. CDR3 bases: TGTGCCAGCAGCAGGACAGATTTCACAGATACGCAGTATTTT.

This chain connects TRBV28 to TRBJ1-6; perhaps TRBD1 as D (6 bases). Trimming took 6 bases from V and 10 from J, leaving 16 bases between them. The CDR3 has 14 residues. Germline values: CDR1 MDHEN, CDR2 SYDVKM. CDR3 amino acids: CASSLQGRGSPLHF. The CDR3, as DNA: TGTGCCAGCAGCCTACAGGGTCGAGGGTCACCCCTCCACTTT.

The genes are TRBV12-5 and TRBJ2-7; 9 bases align to TRBD1. Losses at the gene ends were 0 bases for V and 2 bases for J; bases not matched to a gene: 5. The CDR3 runs 16 residues. Germline lookup yields CDR1 LGHNT and CDR2 FRNRAP. This CDR3 reads CASGLVLGQGAYEQYF. CDR3 nucleotides: TGTGCTAGTGGTTTGGTACTGGGACAGGGAGCCTACGAGCAGTACTTC.

This clone was seen a single time. V and J are TRBV4-3 and TRBJ2-7; TRBD1 matches 7 bases. The junction had 7 bases not matched to a gene; V was cut back by 0 bases and J by 2 bases. Germline V lookup: CDR1 LGHNA, CDR2 YSLEER. The CDR3 runs 16 residues. CDR3 nucleotide sequence: TGCGCCAGCAGCCAAGATCTTGGGACAGTCCCCTACGAGCAGTACTTC. Its protein is CASSQDLGTVPYEQYF.

V usage is TRBV5-6 and J usage is TRBJ2-5, with D perhaps TRBD1 (5 bases). V lost 0 bases to trimming and J lost 3 bases, with 12 bases between them. The CDR3 contains 15 residues. CDR1 and CDR2 from the germline V gene are SGHDT and YYEEEE. As DNA, the CDR3 is TGTGCCAGCAGCTTGGGGATGGTACAGGAAGAGACCCAGTACTTC. Translating it yields CASSLGMVQEETQYF.

V is TRBV18 and J is TRBJ1-4, with TRBD1 identical over 9 bases. This CDR3 contains 15 residues. The V segment lost 6 bases and the J segment 4 bases; nucleotides outside the gene matches: 6. Germline CDR1 and CDR2: KGHSH and LQKENI. The DNA for the CDR3 is TGTGCCAGCTCTCGACAGGGGGGCCTTAATGAAAAACTGTTTTTT. Translated, it gives CASSRQGGLNEKLFF. The variable domain in full, completed from reference TRBV18 and TRBJ1-4, reads NAGVMQNPRHLVRRRGQEARLRCSPMKGHSHVYWYRQLPEEGLKFMVYLQKENIIDESGMPKERFSAEFPKEGPSILRIQQVVRGDSAAYFCASSRQGGLNEKLFFGSGTQLSVL.

The count of this clone is one. The chain is built from TRBV11-3 and TRBJ2-2; 11 bases are shared with TRBD1. V lost 5 bases and J lost 7; bases outside the gene matches: 6. The length of the CDR3 is 15 residues. Germline V gives CDR1 SGHNT, CDR2 YENEEA. The CDR3 protein is CASSPGQGEGGELFF. The CDR3 nucleotides read TGTGCCAGCAGCCCGGGACAGGGGGAGGGCGGGGAGCTGTTTTTT.

The J gene is TRBJ1-4, the V gene TRBV11-2; D is undetermined. Germline CDR1 and CDR2: SGHAT and FQNNGV. V was cut by 2 bases and J by 11 bases, with 9 bases left in between. This CDR3 is built from 12 residues. The CDR3: CASSLRGFKLFF. CDR3 bases: TGTGCCAGCAGCTTACGGGGATTTAAACTGTTTTTT.

In its sample, this clone was seen a few times. V is TRBV11-2 and J is TRBJ2-7, with unresolved D. CDR1 and CDR2 from the germline V gene are SGHAT and FQNNGV. CDR3 length: 14 amino acids. Trimming shortened V by 5 bases and J by 2 bases, and 13 bases separated the two germline ends. CDR3 region: CASSPSSGAYEQYF. The CDR3 DNA sequence: TGTGCCAGCAGCCCGAGTTCTGGAGCCTACGAGCAGTACTTC.

This chain connects TRBV7-9 to TRBJ1-6; the D is unclear. The CDR3 sequence is 12 residues long. CDR1 and CDR2 from the germline V gene are SEHNR and FQNEAQ (reference sequence). V shed 4 bases and J shed 5 bases, with 3 bases lying between them. The CDR3 DNA is TGTGCCAGCAGCTCTAATAATTCACCCCTCCACTTT. It translates to CASSSNNSPLHF.

The chain uses TRBV9 and TRBJ2-5; 8 bases match TRBD2. The CDR3 covers 15 residues. The germline gives CDR1 SGDLS, CDR2 YYNGEE. V shed 0 bases, J shed 3 bases, and the junction held 4 bases outside the gene matches. The chain's CDR3 is CASSVGEGLEETQYF. CDR3 coding DNA: TGTGCCAGCAGCGTAGGGGAGGGACTAGAAGAGACCCAGTACTTC.

The gene calls are TRBV29-1 and TRBJ1-3, with TRBD1 identical over 7 bases. The CDR3 contains 17 residues. With 6 bases clipped from V and 1 base from J, the junction kept 15 bases outside the gene matches. Germline V gene data show CDR1 as SQVTM and CDR2 as ANQGSEA. This CDR3 is CSVRGPGDRVSGNTIYF. The CDR3 DNA sequence: TGCAGCGTGAGGGGGCCTGGAGACAGGGTTTCTGGAAACACCATATATTTT.

The gene calls are TRBV27 and TRBJ2-1, with D perhaps TRBD2 (6 bases). This CDR3 spans 14 amino acids. CDR1 is MNHEY and CDR2 is SMNVEV in the germline V gene (reference sequence). V lost 5 bases, J lost 0 bases, and 8 bases lay in between. In DNA, the CDR3 is TGTGCCAGCAGTATCGGGGGCTCCTACAATGAGCAGTTCTTC. Translation: CASSIGGSYNEQFF.

The chain employs TRBV11-2 and TRBJ2-3, with D possibly TRBD2 on 5 matching bases. The V gene's germline CDR1 is SGHAT and CDR2 FQNNGV. With 0 bases removed from V and 2 bases from J, the gap between germline ends came to 15 bases. The CDR3 runs 17 residues. Written as DNA, the CDR3 is TGTGCCAGCAGCTTAGATGTGGAGGAAAGTATCACAGATACGCAGTATTTT. Translating gives CASSLDVEESITDTQYF.

The V and J genes are TRBV4-1 and TRBJ2-4; 8 bases map to TRBD1. CDR1 and CDR2 from the germline V gene are MGHRA and YSYEKL. The CDR3 sequence is 16 residues long. The trim removed 1 base at V and 8 bases at J, leaving 10 bases unmatched. The CDR3 DNA reads as TGCGCCAGCAGCCAAGGCAGGGGGCTTTCCGGGGACATTCAGTACTTC. It is translated as CASSQGRGLSGDIQYF.

This clone appeared a single time. This chain connects TRBV27 to TRBJ2-1, with TRBD2 matching 9 bases. V dropped 10 bases and J dropped 0; count of bases not matched to a gene: 7. This CDR3 region has 15 residues. Germline CDR1 is MNHEY and CDR2 is SMNVEV (reference sequence). CDR3 amino acids: CATKAGGISYNEQFF. The CDR3 region has the DNA TGTGCCACCAAAGCGGGGGGCATCTCCTACAATGAGCAGTTCTTC.